This T cell receptor (beta chain) was sequenced in a study of identical twins. This clonotype was recorded many times. The antigen is unknown. Healthy Caucasians alone served as donors. Findings and limits, study-wide: Researchers caution that invariant MAIT and iNKT cells could partly confound zero-insertion analyses.

Template switching introduced a universal primer site, and the cDNA bore unique molecular identifiers. TCRdb analysed the 5' RACE reads with MiXCR anew, one entry per CDR3 protein. This table holds more than 650,000 distinct CDR3 sequences, around 6.1% found once. The sequenced material came from naive T cells sorted from blood. This TCR derives from a man in his late teens or twenties in good health.

CDR3 in amino acids: CSVFGPDDYGYTF. The CDR3 coding sequence is TGCAGCGTTTTTGGACCGGATGACTATGGCTACACCTTC. The chain is built from TRBV29-1 and TRBJ1-2; D call uncertain. V lost 5 bases and J lost 3, with 13 bases in between. The CDR3 is 13 residues long. Germline V gene sequence: CDR1 SQVTM, CDR2 ANQGSEA.